Below, one T cell receptor beta chain is given with its context. The length of the CDR3 is 16 residues. CDR1 and CDR2 (germline): SGHRS, YFSETQ. J gave up 2 bases and V 3 bases, and 9 bases lay outside the gene matches. The data belong to a study of cytomegalovirus exposure and HLA in healthy donors. The primer mix had 60 Vbeta and 13 Jbeta primers. Produced via immunoSEQ multiplex PCR; TCRdb's table is partial and in-frame only. The table records 160,000 or so clones, roughly four fifths of them present only once. Sequencing was carried out using PBMCs. The chain carries TRBV5-1 and TRBJ2-3; 7 positions agree with TRBD1. The receptor was derived from a man aged 40-50 years in good health and CMV-seronegative. This CDR3 is CASSSQQGSPTDTQYF. In DNA, the CDR3 is TGCGCCAGCAGCTCCCAACAGGGGAGCCCCACAGATACGCAGTATTTT.